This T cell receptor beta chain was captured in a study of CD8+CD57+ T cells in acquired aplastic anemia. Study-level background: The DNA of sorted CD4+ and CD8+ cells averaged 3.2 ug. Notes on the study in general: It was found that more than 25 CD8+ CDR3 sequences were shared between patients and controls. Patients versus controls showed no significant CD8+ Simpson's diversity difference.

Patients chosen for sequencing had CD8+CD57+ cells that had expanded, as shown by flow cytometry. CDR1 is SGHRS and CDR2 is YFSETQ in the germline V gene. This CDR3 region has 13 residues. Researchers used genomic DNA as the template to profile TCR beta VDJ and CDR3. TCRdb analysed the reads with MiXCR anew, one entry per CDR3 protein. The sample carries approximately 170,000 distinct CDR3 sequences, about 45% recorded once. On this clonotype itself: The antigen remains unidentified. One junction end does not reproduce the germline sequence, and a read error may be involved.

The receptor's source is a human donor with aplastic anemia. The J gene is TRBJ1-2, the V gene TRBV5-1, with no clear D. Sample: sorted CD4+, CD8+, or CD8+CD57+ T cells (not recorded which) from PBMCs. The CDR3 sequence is CASSLDRPIGYAF. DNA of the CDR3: TGCGCCAGCAGCTTGGACAGACCTATTGGCTACGCCTTC.